These 31 T cell receptor beta chains share one sample of origin, sequenced in a study of vaccination and CD4 T cells after COVID-19. Treatment specified: approximately 9-day PBMC culture with coronavirus spike peptide pools or control peptides (ViraFEST assay). Their target antigens are unknown. The Oncomine TCR Beta short-read assay was applied to DNA of cultured CD4+ T cells. TCRdb re-derived calls from the PCR reads in MiXCR, one entry per CDR3 protein. The sample gives fewer than 20,000 distinct CDR3 sequences, less than 30% of which show up once; around a sixth is in the top ten. Specimen: cultured CD4+ T cells from blood. Every receptor here comes from a human donor with COVID-19.

The sample holds a few counts of this clonotype. The chain couples TRBV6-1 to TRBJ1-6; TRBD1 matches at 9 bases. J was trimmed by 7 bases and V by 6 bases; bases with no gene match: 10. The CDR3 loop spans 16 amino acids. Looked up from germline, CDR1 is MNHNS and CDR2 is SASEGT. This CDR3 is CASRDKDRGENSPLHF. The CDR3 DNA reads as TGTGCCAGCAGGGACAAGGACAGGGGAGAGAATTCACCCCTCCACTTT.

This clonotype was picked up a small number of times. The chain combines TRBV20-1 with TRBJ1-6; 9 bases are a match to TRBD1. With V trimmed by 1 base and J by 7 bases, 5 bases remained unmatched. The CDR3 is 15 residues long. The germline gives CDR1 DFQATT, CDR2 SNEGSKA (reference sequence). CDR3 region: CSARAGTGSNSPLHF. CDR3 DNA sequence: TGCAGTGCTAGAGCCGGGACAGGGTCGAATTCACCCCTCCACTTT.

In regard to this clonotype: One junction end does not reproduce the germline sequence, and a read error may be involved. The V gene is TRBV20-1, the J gene TRBJ2-3; D is ambiguous. Germline loops: CDR1 DFQATT, CDR2 SNEGSKA (reference sequence). The CDR3 runs to 14 residues. CDR3 DNA sequence: TGCAGTGCTAGAGATCCCAGCGAGTCAGATACGCGGTATTTT. This gives the protein CSARDPSESDTRYF.

This clonotype showed up just a few times. The DNA for the CDR3 is TGTGCCATCCTATCCCAAGCGGGAAGAACAGATACGCAGTATTTT. Translating it yields CAILSQAGRTDTQYF. The V and J genes are TRBV6-2 or TRBV6-3 and TRBJ2-3; 7 bases align to TRBD2. Germline CDR1 and CDR2: MNHEY and SVGEGT. This CDR3 is 15 amino acids long. V lost 10 bases and J lost 3; bases outside the gene matches: 13.

This chain joins TRBV28 and TRBJ2-2; 11 bases match TRBD1. This CDR3 region has 16 residues. The germline gives CDR1 MDHEN, CDR2 SYDVKM. V dropped 5 bases and J dropped 7; count of bases not matched to a gene: 9. CDR3 DNA sequence: TGTGCCAGCAGTGCTCCCGGGACAGGGGGATACGGGGAGCTGTTTTTT. It is translated as CASSAPGTGGYGELFF.

This clonotype was seen only a few times. This rearrangement joins TRBV6-5 to TRBJ1-1; possible D gene TRBD1, 6 bases. The germline V and J ends were trimmed by 4 bases and 3 bases, with 9 bases remaining between them. Germline lookup yields CDR1 MNHEY and CDR2 SVGAGI. This CDR3 is 13 amino acids long. The CDR3 nucleotides read TGTGCCAGCAGTTTGGACAGATACACTGAAGCTTTCTTT. As protein: CASSLDRYTEAFF.

J is TRBJ1-5 and V is TRBV5-5; D is unresolved. The CDR3 totals 14 residues. Germline V CDR1 and CDR2: SGHKS, YYEKEE (reference sequence). With 4 bases removed from V and 0 bases from J, the gap between germline ends came to 8 bases. The CDR3 spells CASSPFYSNQPQHF. The CDR3 bases are TGTGCCAGCAGCCCTTTTTATAGCAATCAGCCCCAGCATTTT.

In regard to this clonotype: The CDR3 ends on some other residue instead of the conserved phenylalanine or tryptophan, so this is likely a read error. V is TRBV20-1 and J is TRBJ1-2; 11 nucleotides align to TRBD1. Germline V gene lookup returns CDR1 DFQATT and CDR2 SNEGSKA (reference sequence). J lost 4 bases, V lost 4 bases, and 8 bases had no gene match. The CDR3 is 15 amino acids. The CDR3 DNA sequence: TGCAGTGCTAAGCCTCCGGGACAGGGGGTCTATGGCTACACCTTG. Its protein product is CSAKPPGQGVYGYTL.

The chain uses TRBV7-2 and TRBJ2-2, with D perhaps matching TRBD2 (6 bases). Trimming took 7 bases from V and 0 from J, leaving 9 bases between them. Germline CDR1 reads SGHTA; CDR2 reads FQGNSA. This CDR3 comprises 14 residues. The chain's CDR3 is CASTGAANTGELFF. DNA for the CDR3: TGTGCCAGCACGGGAGCAGCGAACACCGGGGAGCTGTTTTTT. Variable domain in full (rest from reference TRBV7-2 and TRBJ2-2): GAGVSQSPSNKVTEKGKDVELRCDPISGHTALYWYRQSLGQGLEFLIYFQGNSAPDKSGLPSDRFSAERTGGSVSTLTIQRTQQEDSAVYLCASTGAANTGELFFGEGSRLTVL.

J is TRBJ2-2 and V is TRBV20-1, with TRBD2 matching over 15 bases. Germline lookup yields CDR1 DFQATT and CDR2 SNEGSKA (reference sequence). The CDR3 has 14 amino acids. The chain's CDR3 is CGTSGGRNTGELFF. In DNA, the CDR3 is TGCGGGACTAGCGGGGGGAGGAACACCGGGGAGCTGTTTTTT.

This chain links TRBV20-1 with TRBJ2-5, with D maybe TRBD2 (7 bases). CDR1 is DFQATT and CDR2 is SNEGSKA in the germline V gene (reference sequence). Trimming removed 6 bases from V and 1 base from J, with 15 bases in between. The CDR3 covers 14 residues. CDR3 protein: CSAGGGGTQETQYF. CDR3 sequence (DNA): TGCAGTGCGGGGGGCGGGGGTACCCAAGAGACCCAGTACTTC.

This clonotype was counted only a few times. The chain employs TRBV27 and TRBJ1-1; D not certain. V was pared by 3 bases and J by 6 bases, with 14 bases between. Germline CDR1 reads MNHEY; CDR2 reads SMNVEV (reference sequence). The CDR3 runs to 14 residues. CDR3 residues: CASSLGGRKAEAFF. The CDR3 region has the DNA TGTGCCAGCAGTTTGGGTGGGCGGAAGGCTGAAGCTTTCTTT.

As DNA, the CDR3 is TGTGCCATCAAGGGGAGCGGGGGTATTAACACCGGGGAGCTGTTTTTT. Residues: CAIKGSGGINTGELFF. The chain has TRBV10-3 and TRBJ2-2; 8 bases agree with TRBD2. Germline values: CDR1 ENHRY, CDR2 SYGVKD. The junction had 9 bases not matched to a gene; V was cut back by 7 bases and J by 2 bases. The CDR3 sequence is 16 residues long.

In its sample, this clonotype was seen a few times. The chain combines TRBV5-1 with TRBJ2-7; D remains unclear. V was trimmed by 5 bases and J by 3 bases, leaving 15 bases between them. Germline CDR1 and CDR2: SGHRS and YFSETQ. This CDR3 is 14 amino acids long. This CDR3 reads CASSTKTPNYEQYF. The CDR3 DNA sequence: TGCGCCAGCAGTACCAAGACCCCTAACTACGAGCAGTACTTC.

This clonotype is deemed medium-sized. This chain connects TRBV6-1 to TRBJ2-3; maybe TRBD2 (6 bases). The germline V and J ends were trimmed by 6 bases and 2 bases, with 12 bases remaining between them. The germline gives CDR1 MNHNS, CDR2 SASEGT. The CDR3 runs 14 residues. The CDR3 region is CASSIGSFTDTQYF. CDR3 nucleotide sequence: TGTGCCAGCAGCATCGGGAGCTTCACAGATACGCAGTATTTT.

This clonotype was seen a handful of times. This chain joins TRBV6-5 and TRBJ2-1; D may correspond to TRBD1 or TRBD2 (6 bases each). V shed 2 bases and J shed 7 bases, with 15 bases lying between them. Per germline, CDR1 MNHEY and CDR2 SVGAGI. The CDR3 sequence is 15 residues long. The CDR3 sequence is CASSYTGSGANEQFF. Written as DNA, the CDR3 is TGTGCCAGCAGTTACACAGGTTCGGGGGCGAATGAGCAGTTCTTC.

The chain employs TRBV5-1 and TRBJ2-5; D not certain. With 0 bases removed from V and 5 bases from J, the gap between germline ends came to 14 bases. The CDR3 is 15 residues long. Germline V lookup: CDR1 SGHRS, CDR2 YFSETQ. The CDR3 sequence is CASSLVTSGLETQYF. The CDR3 DNA is TGCGCCAGCAGCTTGGTTACGTCCGGGTTGGAGACCCAGTACTTC.

This clonotype was seen a single time. The rearrangement joins TRBV2 to TRBJ2-3, with 8 bases that match TRBD1. The J segment lost 3 bases and the V segment lost 6 bases, leaving 5 bases of the junction unmatched. The CDR3 runs 14 residues. Germline values: CDR1 SNHLY, CDR2 FYNNEI. The CDR3: CASRDRDGTDTQYF. CDR3 nucleotides: TGTGCCAGCAGGGACAGGGATGGGACAGATACGCAGTATTTT.

Remarks on this clonotype: One junction end disagrees with the germline gene, perhaps due to a read error. This rearrangement joins TRBV7-9 to TRBJ2-2; D might be TRBD1 or TRBD2, each matching 5 bases. Germline CDR1 is SEHNR and CDR2 is FQNEAQ (reference sequence). This CDR3 is 14 amino acids long. The chain's CDR3 is CDSSRNGGTGELFF. The CDR3 nucleotides are TGTGACAGCAGCAGAAATGGGGGTACCGGGGAGCTGTTTTTT.

V gene TRBV4-2 combines with J gene TRBJ2-5; TRBD2 matches 8 bases. The germline CDR1 and CDR2 sequences are LGHNA and YNFKEQ. The CDR3 loop spans 18 amino acids. Trimming removed 1 base from V and 3 bases from J; junction bases left unmatched: 13. The CDR3 coding sequence is TGTGCCAGCAGCCAAGGCGCCCGCGGGGGGATTTTTGAAGAGACCCAGTACTTC. This gives the protein CASSQGARGGIFEETQYF.

This clonotype showed up just a few times. The V and J genes are TRBV20-1 and TRBJ2-2; 11 positions agree with TRBD2. In germline, CDR1 is DFQATT, CDR2 SNEGSKA (reference sequence). The V and J ends lost 5 bases and 6 bases, in that order; junction bases with no gene match: 5. CDR3 length: 14 residues. This CDR3 is CSAPLAGEAGELFF. CDR3 nucleotide sequence: TGCAGTGCTCCACTAGCGGGGGAGGCCGGGGAGCTGTTTTTT.

The chain combines TRBV14 with TRBJ1-1; D uncertain. The CDR3 runs 14 residues. The germline V gene has CDR1 SGHDN and CDR2 FVKESK. Trimming took off 0 bases at V and 6 bases at J, with 11 bases between the two ends. DNA of the CDR3: TGTGCCAGCAGCCAAGAAATGTTTGTAGCTGAAGCTTTCTTT. This encodes CASSQEMFVAEAFF.

This clonotype came up a few times. The V gene is TRBV20-1, the J gene TRBJ2-7, with 7 bases that match TRBD1. The CDR3 contains 11 residues. V lost 6 bases to trimming and J lost 5 bases; unmatched junction nucleotides: 4. In germline, CDR1 is DFQATT, CDR2 SNEGSKA (reference sequence). As DNA, the CDR3 is TGCAGTGCAACTGACAGGGACGAGCAGTACTTC. Its translation: CSATDRDEQYF.

The sample holds one count of this clonotype. Here the CDR3 reads CASSPTVITEAFF. The CDR3 region has the DNA TGTGCCAGCAGCCCGACAGTGATCACTGAAGCTTTCTTT. The chain combines TRBV7-3 with TRBJ1-1; D is perhaps TRBD1 (5 bases). Germline CDR1 is SGHTA and CDR2 is FQGTGA. V dropped 5 bases and J dropped 4 bases, with 11 bases sitting between them. The CDR3 is 13 residues long.

The chain is built from TRBV6-1 and TRBJ1-5; 10 bases match TRBD1. After removal of 4 bases from V and 6 bases from J, the junction contained 3 bases not matched to a gene. Germline CDR1 MNHNS, CDR2 SASEGT. The CDR3 runs 14 residues. The CDR3 is CASSATGGVQPQHF. The CDR3 DNA sequence: TGTGCCAGCAGTGCGACAGGGGGCGTTCAGCCCCAGCATTTT.

This clonotype was counted a few times. CDR3 loop: CAWSIGQLNTEAFF. The CDR3 DNA is TGTGCCTGGAGTATAGGACAGCTGAACACTGAAGCTTTCTTT. V gene TRBV30 combines with J gene TRBJ1-1, with a weak D call TRBD1 (6 bases). CDR1 GTSNPN and CDR2 SVGIG come from the germline V gene (reference sequence). The germline V and J ends were trimmed by 2 bases and 0 bases, with 10 bases remaining between them. CDR3 length: 14 amino acids.

CDR3 loop: CASSEWNTEAFF. The DNA for the CDR3 is TGTGCCAGCAGTGAATGGAACACTGAAGCTTTCTTT. The gene calls are TRBV2 and TRBJ1-1, with D uncertain. Germline CDR1 reads SNHLY; CDR2 reads FYNNEI. The CDR3 spans 12 residues. Trimming shortened V by 2 bases and J by 1 base, and 2 bases separated the two germline ends.

There are a few counts of this clonotype. This chain connects TRBV6-1 to TRBJ1-2; D is possibly TRBD1 (6 bases). Germline assignment: CDR1 MNHNS and CDR2 SASEGT. Trimming removed 4 bases at V and 4 bases at J, with 7 bases between. The CDR3 sequence is 12 residues long. CDR3 coding DNA: TGTGCCAGCAGTGCGGACAGCTATGGCTACACCTTC. It specifies CASSADSYGYTF.

This chain links TRBV29-1 with TRBJ1-2; 9 nucleotides align to TRBD1. Unmatched junction bases numbered 13, after V lost 5 bases and J lost 0 bases. In germline, CDR1 is SQVTM, CDR2 ANQGSEA. The CDR3 sequence is 17 residues long. Here the CDR3 reads CSVLRDRAESANYGYTF. The CDR3 nucleotides read TGCAGCGTTTTACGGGACAGGGCTGAATCGGCTAACTATGGCTACACCTTC.

This sequence joins TRBV5-1 and TRBJ2-2, with unresolved D. This CDR3 comprises 13 residues. Germline V gene sequence: CDR1 SGHRS, CDR2 YFSETQ. V gave up 0 bases and J gave up 6 bases, with 6 bases separating them. The CDR3 DNA follows: TGCGCCAGCAGCTTGGATATGGCCGGGGAGCTGTTTTTT. Translating it yields CASSLDMAGELFF.

Comment on this clonotype: One end of the junction fails to match germline, which may point to a read error. CDR3 nucleotide sequence: TGTGCCTGGAGTTACTCCAGGGTCATACTTTTT. It is translated as CAWSYSRVILF. This sequence joins TRBV30 and TRBJ1-4, with D maybe TRBD1 (5 bases). CDR1 and CDR2 from the germline V gene are GTSNPN and SVGIG (reference sequence). This CDR3 spans 11 amino acids.